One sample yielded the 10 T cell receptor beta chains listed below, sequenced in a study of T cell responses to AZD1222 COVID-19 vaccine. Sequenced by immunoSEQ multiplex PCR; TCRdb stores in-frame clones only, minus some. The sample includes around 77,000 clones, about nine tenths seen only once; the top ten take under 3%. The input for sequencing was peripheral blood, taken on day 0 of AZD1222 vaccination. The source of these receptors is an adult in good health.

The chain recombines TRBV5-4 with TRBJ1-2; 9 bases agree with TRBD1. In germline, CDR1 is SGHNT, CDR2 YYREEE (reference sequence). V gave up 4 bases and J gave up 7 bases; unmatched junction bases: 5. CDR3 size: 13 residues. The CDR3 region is CASSTQQGAGYTF. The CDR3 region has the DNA TGTGCCAGCAGCACCCAACAGGGGGCTGGCTACACCTTC.

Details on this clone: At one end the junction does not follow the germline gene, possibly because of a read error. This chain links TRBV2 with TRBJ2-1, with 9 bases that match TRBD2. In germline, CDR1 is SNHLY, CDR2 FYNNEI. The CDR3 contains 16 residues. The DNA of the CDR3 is TGTGCCAGCAGCGAAGAGGGCGGGACTAGCTATCATGAGCAGTTCTTC. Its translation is CASSEEGGTSYHEQFF.

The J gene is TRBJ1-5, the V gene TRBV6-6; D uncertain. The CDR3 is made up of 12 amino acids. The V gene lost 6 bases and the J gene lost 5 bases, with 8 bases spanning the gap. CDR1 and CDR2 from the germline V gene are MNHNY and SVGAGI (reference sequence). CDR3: CASRERDQPQHF. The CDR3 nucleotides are TGTGCCAGCAGGGAGCGGGATCAGCCCCAGCATTTT.

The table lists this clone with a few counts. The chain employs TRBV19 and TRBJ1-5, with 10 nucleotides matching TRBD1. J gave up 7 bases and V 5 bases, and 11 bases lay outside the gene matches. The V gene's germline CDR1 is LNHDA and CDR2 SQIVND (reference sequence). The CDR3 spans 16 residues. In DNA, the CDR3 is TGTGCCAGTAGTCCTCAACCGACAGGGGGCGGGCAGCCCCAGCATTTT. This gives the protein CASSPQPTGGGQPQHF.

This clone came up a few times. CDR3 sequence: CASSLASHRGNTEAFF. DNA for the CDR3: TGTGCCAGCAGCTTAGCTAGTCACAGGGGGAACACTGAAGCTTTCTTT. The rearrangement links TRBV7-8 to TRBJ1-1; 7 positions agree with TRBD1. This CDR3 region has 16 residues. The V gene's germline CDR1 is SGHVS and CDR2 FQNEAQ. V shed 0 bases and J 1 base; nucleotides not matched to a gene: 5.

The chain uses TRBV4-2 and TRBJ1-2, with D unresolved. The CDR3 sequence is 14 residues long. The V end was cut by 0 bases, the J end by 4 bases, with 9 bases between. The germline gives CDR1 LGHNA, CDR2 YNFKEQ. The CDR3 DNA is TGTGCCAGCAGCCAAGATAACGGTTTCTATGGCTACACCTTC. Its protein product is CASSQDNGFYGYTF.

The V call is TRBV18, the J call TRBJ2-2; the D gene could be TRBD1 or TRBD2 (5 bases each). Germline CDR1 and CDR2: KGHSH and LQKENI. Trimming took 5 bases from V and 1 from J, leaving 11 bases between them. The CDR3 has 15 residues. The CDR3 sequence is CASSSGTRNTGELFF. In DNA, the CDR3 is TGTGCCAGCTCATCCGGGACGAGGAACACCGGGGAGCTGTTTTTT.

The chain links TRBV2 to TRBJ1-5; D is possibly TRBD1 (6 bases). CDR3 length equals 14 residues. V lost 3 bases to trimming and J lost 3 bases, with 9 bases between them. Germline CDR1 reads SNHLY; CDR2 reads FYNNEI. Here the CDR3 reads CASSEDSINQPQHF. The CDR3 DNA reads TGTGCCAGCAGTGAGGACAGTATCAATCAGCCCCAGCATTTT. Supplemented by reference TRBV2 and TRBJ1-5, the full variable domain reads EPEVTQTPSHQVTQMGQEVILRCVPISNHLYFYWYRQILGQKVEFLVSFYNNEISEKSEIFDDQFSVERPDGSNFTLKIRSTKLEDSAMYFCASSEDSINQPQHFGDGTRLSIL.

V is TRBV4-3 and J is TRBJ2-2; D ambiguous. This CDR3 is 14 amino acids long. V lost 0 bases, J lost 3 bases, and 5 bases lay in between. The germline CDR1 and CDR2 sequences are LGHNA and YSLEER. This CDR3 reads CASSQEKDTGELFF. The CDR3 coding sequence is TGCGCCAGCAGCCAAGAGAAGGACACCGGGGAGCTGTTTTTT.

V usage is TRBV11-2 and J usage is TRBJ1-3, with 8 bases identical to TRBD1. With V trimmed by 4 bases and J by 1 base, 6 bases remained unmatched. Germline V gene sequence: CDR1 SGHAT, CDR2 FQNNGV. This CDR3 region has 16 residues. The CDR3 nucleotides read TGTGCCAGCAGCTGGTCGACAGGGGATTCTGGAAACACCATATATTTT. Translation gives CASSWSTGDSGNTIYF.